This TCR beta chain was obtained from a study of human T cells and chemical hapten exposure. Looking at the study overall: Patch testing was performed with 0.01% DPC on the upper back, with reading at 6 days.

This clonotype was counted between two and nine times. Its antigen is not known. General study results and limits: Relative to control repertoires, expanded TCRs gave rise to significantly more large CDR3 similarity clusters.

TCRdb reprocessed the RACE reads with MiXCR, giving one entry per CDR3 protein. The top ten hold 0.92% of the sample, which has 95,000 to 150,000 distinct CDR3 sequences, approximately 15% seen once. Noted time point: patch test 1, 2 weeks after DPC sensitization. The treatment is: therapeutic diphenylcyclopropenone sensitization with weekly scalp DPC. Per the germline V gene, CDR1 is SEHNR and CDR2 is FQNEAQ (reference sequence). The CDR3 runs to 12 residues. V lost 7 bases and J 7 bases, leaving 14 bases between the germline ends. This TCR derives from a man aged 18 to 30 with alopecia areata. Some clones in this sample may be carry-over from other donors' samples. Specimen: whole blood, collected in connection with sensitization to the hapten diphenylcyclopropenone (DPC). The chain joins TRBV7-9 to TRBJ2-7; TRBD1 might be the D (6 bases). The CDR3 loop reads CASKRGLREQYF. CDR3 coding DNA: TGTGCCAGCAAGAGGGGGTTGAGGGAGCAGTACTTC.